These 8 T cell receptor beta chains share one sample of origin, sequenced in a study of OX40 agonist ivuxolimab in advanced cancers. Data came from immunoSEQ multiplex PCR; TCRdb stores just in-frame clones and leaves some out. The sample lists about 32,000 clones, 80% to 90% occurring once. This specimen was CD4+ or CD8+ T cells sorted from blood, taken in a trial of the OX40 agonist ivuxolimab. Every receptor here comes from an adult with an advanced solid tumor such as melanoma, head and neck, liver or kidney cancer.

The DNA for the CDR3 is TGTGCCACCTTAAATTGGGACAGGGTAGCTGGGGCCAACGTCCTGACTTTC. Its translation: CATLNWDRVAGANVLTF. The V and J genes are TRBV11-2 and TRBJ2-6, with TRBD1 identical over 9 bases. Losses at the gene ends were 10 bases for V and 2 bases for J; bases not matched to a gene: 12. CDR3 length: 17 residues. In germline, CDR1 is SGHAT, CDR2 FQNNGV.

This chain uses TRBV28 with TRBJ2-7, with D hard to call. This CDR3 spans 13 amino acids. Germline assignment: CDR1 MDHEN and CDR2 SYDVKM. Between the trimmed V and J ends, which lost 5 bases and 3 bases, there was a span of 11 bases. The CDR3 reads CASSEPGNYEQYF. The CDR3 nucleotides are TGTGCCAGCAGTGAACCGGGTAACTACGAGCAGTACTTC.

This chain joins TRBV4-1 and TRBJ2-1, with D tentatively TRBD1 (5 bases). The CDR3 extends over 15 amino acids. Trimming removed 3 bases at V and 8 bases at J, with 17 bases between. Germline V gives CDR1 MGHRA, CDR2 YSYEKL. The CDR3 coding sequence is TGCGCCAGCAGCCATCTTAGGGGTGAAGTGGATGAGCAGTTCTTC. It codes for CASSHLRGEVDEQFF.

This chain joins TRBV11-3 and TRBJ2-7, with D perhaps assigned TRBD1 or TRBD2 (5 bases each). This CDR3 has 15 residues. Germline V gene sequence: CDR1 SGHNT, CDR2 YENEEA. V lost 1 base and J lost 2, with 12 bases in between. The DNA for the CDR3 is TGTGCCAGCAGCTTAGGCCGGGACGGTGCCTACGAGCAGTACTTC. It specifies CASSLGRDGAYEQYF.

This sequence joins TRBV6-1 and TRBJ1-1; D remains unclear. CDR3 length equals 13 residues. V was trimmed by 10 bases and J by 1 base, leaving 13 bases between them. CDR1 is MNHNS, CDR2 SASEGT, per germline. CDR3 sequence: CATKSEENTEAFF. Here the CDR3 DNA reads TGTGCCACCAAGAGTGAGGAGAACACTGAAGCTTTCTTT.

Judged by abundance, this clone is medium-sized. The DNA of the CDR3 is TGTGCCAGCAGTGGACTGAGAGGGGTTGATACGCAGTATTTT. Translated: CASSGLRGVDTQYF. The chain has TRBV2 and TRBJ2-3; D assignment may be TRBD1 or TRBD2 (5 bases each). Germline CDR1 is SNHLY and CDR2 is FYNNEI. There are 14 residues in the CDR3. Trimming took 4 bases from V and 6 from J, leaving 14 bases between them. Using reference TRBV2 and TRBJ2-3 for the parts outside the CDR3, the full variable domain is EPEVTQTPSHQVTQMGQEVILRCVPISNHLYFYWYRQILGQKVEFLVSFYNNEISEKSEIFDDQFSVERPDGSNFTLKIRSTKLEDSAMYFCASSGLRGVDTQYFGPGTRLTVL.

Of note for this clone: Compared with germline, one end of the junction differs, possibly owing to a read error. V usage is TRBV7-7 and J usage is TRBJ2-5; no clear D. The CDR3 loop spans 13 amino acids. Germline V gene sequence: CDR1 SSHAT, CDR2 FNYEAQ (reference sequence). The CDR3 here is CASSLGVLKTQYF. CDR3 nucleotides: TGTGCTAGCAGCTTAGGAGTTTTGAAGACCCAGTACTTC.

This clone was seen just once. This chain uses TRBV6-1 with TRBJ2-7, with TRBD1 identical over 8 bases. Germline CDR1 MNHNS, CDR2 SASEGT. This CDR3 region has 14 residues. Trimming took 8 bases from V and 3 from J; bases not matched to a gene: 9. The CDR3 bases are TGTGCCAGCTTCACGGACAGGGCGCACTACGAGCAGTACTTC. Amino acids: CASFTDRAHYEQYF.